Listed here are 13 T cell receptor beta chains from one sample, sequenced in a study of T-cell reconstitution after alpha-beta-depleted transplantation in children (TCRdb year 2016). The library was prepared using PCR. The sequencing machine was an Illumina HiSeq 2500. TCR library preparation used molecular barcoding, with unique molecular identifiers applied to normalize quantification of the TCRbeta repertoire. TCRdb reworked the public reads: Q25 trimming with fastp, MiXCR clone assembly, productive beta chains retained. Duplicate CDR3 protein sequences are folded into a single record with the most common DNA and genes. In all, the sample holds about 300,000 distinct CDR3 sequences, and roughly a tenth of those were seen once. Of the sample, roughly 7% falls within the top ten clones. In light of the paper, this sample's treatment or condition label describes: allogeneic hematopoietic cell transplantation with graft depleted of TCRalphabeta T cells and CD19 B cells.

This specimen consisted of PBMCs, obtained before TCRalphabeta/CD19-depleted stem cell transplant. The receptors originated from a boy in the first two years of life with acute myeloid leukemia, due to receive a stem cell transplant.

The table lists this clonotype with many counts. The chain has TRBV9 and TRBJ2-7; D is possibly TRBD2 (5 bases). This CDR3 spans 16 amino acids. Per the germline V gene, CDR1 is SGDLS and CDR2 is YYNGEE. V lost 0 bases to trimming and J lost 3 bases, with 16 bases between them. The CDR3 DNA sequence: TGTGCCAGCAGCGTAGGGCTAGCAGATGCCCTCTACGAGCAGTACTTC. Protein product: CASSVGLADALYEQYF.

Points on this clonotype: A read error may explain this, as a much larger clone is one base away. This chain connects TRBV12-3 or TRBV12-4 to TRBJ2-7, with 12 bases aligning to TRBD2. The CDR3 is 14 amino acids. J lost 2 bases, V lost 5 bases, and 1 base had no gene match. The DNA of the CDR3 is TGTGCCAGCAGTACTAGCGGGGGGCCCTACGAGCAGTACTTC. This sequence encodes CASSTSGGPYEQYF.

The chain is built from TRBV20-1 and TRBJ2-7, with 8 bases fitting TRBD2. V was clipped by 7 bases and J by 1 base; unmatched bases: 9. The CDR3 loop spans 14 amino acids. Germline CDR1 DFQATT, CDR2 SNEGSKA (reference sequence). In nucleotides, the CDR3 is TGCAGTGGCCGGGGGGGTAAGGCTTCCTACGAGCAGTACTTC. Amino acids: CSGRGGKASYEQYF.

This clonotype was seen repeatedly, ten times or more. The chain joins TRBV7-8 to TRBJ1-2, with D hard to call. The CDR3 is made up of 14 amino acids. V lost 0 bases, J lost 3 bases, and 8 bases lay in between. Germline assignment: CDR1 SGHVS and CDR2 FQNEAQ. CDR3 sequence reads: CASSLAPRDYGYTF. As DNA, the CDR3 is TGTGCCAGCAGCTTAGCGCCGAGGGACTATGGCTACACCTTC.

This clonotype occurred once. This sequence joins TRBV19 and TRBJ2-3, with 9 bases lining up with TRBD1. V lost 6 bases, J lost 4 bases, and 5 bases stayed unmatched. Looked up from germline, CDR1 is LNHDA and CDR2 is SQIVND (reference sequence). The CDR3 is 14 residues long. The CDR3 loop is CASRDRGVADTQYF. The CDR3 coding sequence is TGTGCCAGTAGGGACAGGGGCGTCGCAGATACGCAGTATTTT.

This clonotype appeared many times. The chain uses TRBV7-2 and TRBJ1-1, with D unresolved. Germline V CDR1 and CDR2: SGHTA, FQGNSA. The CDR3 sequence is 14 residues long. V was cut by 1 base and J by 5 bases, with 11 bases left in between. CDR3 loop: CASSLVGLTTEAFF. The CDR3 nucleotides read TGTGCCAGCAGCTTAGTAGGTTTAACTACTGAAGCTTTCTTT.

The rearrangement uses TRBV7-2 and TRBJ1-1; 10 bases are a match to TRBD1. J lost 1 base, V lost 5 bases, and 4 bases had no gene match. Germline CDR1 SGHTA, CDR2 FQGNSA. The CDR3 contains 15 residues. CDR3 protein: CASSDRQGANTEAFF. Here the CDR3 DNA reads TGTGCCAGCAGCGACCGACAGGGGGCGAACACTGAAGCTTTCTTT.

The rearrangement uses TRBV5-6 and TRBJ1-1; D remains ambiguous. The germline V gene encodes CDR1 SGHDT and CDR2 YYEEEE. V lost 0 bases and J 0 bases, leaving 6 bases between the germline ends. The CDR3 length is 14 residues. DNA for the CDR3: TGTGCCAGCAGCTTGGGGTGGATGAACACTGAAGCTTTCTTT. Protein sequence: CASSLGWMNTEAFF. The variable domain in full, completed from reference TRBV5-6 and TRBJ1-1, reads DAGVTQSPTHLIKTRGQQVTLRCSPKSGHDTVSWYQQALGQGPQFIFQYYEEEERQRGNFPDRFSGHQFPNYSSELNVNALLLGDSALYLCASSLGWMNTEAFFGQGTRLTVV.

V is TRBV7-2 and J is TRBJ2-7; 14 bases line up with TRBD2. The CDR3 covers 15 residues. Germline CDR1 reads SGHTA; CDR2 reads FQGNSA. V trimming: 6 bases; J trimming: 6 bases; junction bases outside the gene matches: 7. DNA for the CDR3: TGTGCCAGCAGGGGACTAGCGGGAGAGGGAGGCGAGCAGTACTTC. Its protein product is CASRGLAGEGGEQYF.

This clonotype appeared many times. The chain has TRBV6-1 and TRBJ2-1; D is possibly TRBD1 (5 bases). V was shortened by 8 bases and J by 10 bases, with 9 bases between the two germline ends. The CDR3 sequence is 10 residues long. Germline V gene sequence: CDR1 MNHNS, CDR2 SASEGT. CDR3 protein: CASGANEQFF. In DNA, the CDR3 is TGTGCCAGCGGGGCTAACGAGCAGTTCTTC.

The V call is TRBV6-5, the J call TRBJ1-5; D not resolved. The germline V and J ends were trimmed by 4 bases and 5 bases, with 12 bases remaining between them. Germline CDR1 MNHEY, CDR2 SVGAGI. This CDR3 contains 14 residues. CDR3 nucleotide sequence: TGTGCCAGCAGTTCCGGGAGATGGGATCAGCCCCAGCATTTT. It translates to CASSSGRWDQPQHF.

This chain uses TRBV30 with TRBJ1-2; D gene ambiguous. Germline assignment: CDR1 GTSNPN and CDR2 SVGIG (reference sequence). Trimming removed 0 bases at V and 0 bases at J, with 8 bases between. The CDR3 loop spans 14 amino acids. The CDR3 nucleotides are TGTGCCTGGAGTGTAGGCGGCCCTAACTATGGCTACACCTTC. It specifies CAWSVGGPNYGYTF.

This clonotype was seen repeatedly, ten times or more. V and J are TRBV11-2 and TRBJ1-4, with D possibly being TRBD1 (6 bases). Germline V gene lookup returns CDR1 SGHAT and CDR2 FQNNGV. Deletions cut 3 bases from V and 4 bases from J, with 9 bases between. The CDR3 length is 14 residues. This CDR3 is CASSFGQLNEKLFF. CDR3 in DNA: TGTGCCAGCAGCTTCGGACAGCTTAATGAAAAACTGTTTTTT.